This T cell receptor (beta chain) is from a study of cytotoxic CD8 clonotypes in ibrutinib-treated CLL. Libraries were prepared by immunoSEQ multiplex PCR; TCRdb keeps only in-frame clonotypes and omits some of them. The profile shows more than 200,000 clones, 70% of them singletons. This clone turned up a few times. This clonotype was sampled from a human donor with chronic lymphocytic leukemia. The specimen comprised PBMCs, sampled after 24 months of ibrutinib treatment.

CDR3 bases: TGCCATACTGAAGAGACCAGCAATCAGCCCCAGCATTTT. Protein product: CHTEETSNQPQHF. The genes are TRBV29-1 and TRBJ1-5, with no clear D. CDR1 and CDR2 from the germline V gene are SQVTM and ANQGSEA. This CDR3 region has 13 residues.